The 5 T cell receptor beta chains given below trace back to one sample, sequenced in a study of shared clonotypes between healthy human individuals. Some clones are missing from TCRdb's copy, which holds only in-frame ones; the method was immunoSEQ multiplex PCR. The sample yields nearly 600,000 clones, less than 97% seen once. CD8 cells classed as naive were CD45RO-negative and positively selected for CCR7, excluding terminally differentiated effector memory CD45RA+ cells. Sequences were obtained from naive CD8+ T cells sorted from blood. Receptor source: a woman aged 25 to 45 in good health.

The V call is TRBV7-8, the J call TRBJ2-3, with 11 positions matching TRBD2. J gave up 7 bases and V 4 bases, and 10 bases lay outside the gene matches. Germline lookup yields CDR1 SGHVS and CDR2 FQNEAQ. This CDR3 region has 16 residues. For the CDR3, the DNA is TGTGCCAGCAGCTCGATAACTAGCGGGAGTATGTATACGCAGTATTTT. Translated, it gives CASSSITSGSMYTQYF.

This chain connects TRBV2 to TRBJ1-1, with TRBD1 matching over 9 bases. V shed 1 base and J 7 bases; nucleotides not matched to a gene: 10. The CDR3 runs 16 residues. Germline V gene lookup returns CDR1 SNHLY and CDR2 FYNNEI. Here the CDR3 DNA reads TGTGCCAGCAGTGAAGGGGTTGGGACAGGGAATAATGAAGCTTTCTTT. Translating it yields CASSEGVGTGNNEAFF.

CDR3 region: CASSQERGRGYGYTF. Written as DNA, the CDR3 is TGCGCCAGCAGCCAAGAACGGGGCAGGGGCTATGGCTACACCTTC. The rearrangement joins TRBV4-1 to TRBJ1-2; maybe TRBD1 (6 bases). The germline gives CDR1 MGHRA, CDR2 YSYEKL. The CDR3 is made up of 15 amino acids. Trimming took off 0 bases at V and 4 bases at J, with 12 bases between the two ends.

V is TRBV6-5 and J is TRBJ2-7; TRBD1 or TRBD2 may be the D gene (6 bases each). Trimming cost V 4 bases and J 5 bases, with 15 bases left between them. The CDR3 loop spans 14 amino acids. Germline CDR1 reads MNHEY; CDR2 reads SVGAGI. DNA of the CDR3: TGTGCCAGCAGTTCCTTGACAGGAGGGGACGAGCAGTACTTC. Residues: CASSSLTGGDEQYF.

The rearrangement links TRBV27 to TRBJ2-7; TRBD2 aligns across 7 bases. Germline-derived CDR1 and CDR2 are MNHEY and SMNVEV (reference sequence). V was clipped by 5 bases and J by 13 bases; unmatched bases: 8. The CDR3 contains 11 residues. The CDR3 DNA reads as TGTGCCAGCAGTCAAGGGACTACTTATTACTTC. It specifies CASSQGTTYYF.